The sequence of this T cell receptor beta chain was determined in a study of cytomegalovirus exposure and HLA in healthy donors. Primers: 60 Vbeta forward and 13 Jbeta reverse. TCRdb keeps only in-frame clones here, not all; method: immunoSEQ multiplex PCR. The data contain roughly 160,000 clones, about 75% of them singletons. Germline CDR1 is SEHNR and CDR2 is FQNEAQ (reference sequence). V was trimmed by 3 bases and J by 6 bases, leaving 15 bases between them. The CDR3 is 14 residues long. This sequence was found in a female donor in good health and CMV-seronegative. The source material was PBMCs. This chain uses TRBV7-9 with TRBJ2-7; weak D call: TRBD1 (8 bases). The CDR3 protein is CASSFGQGGFEQYF. The DNA for the CDR3 is TGTGCCAGCAGCTTCGGACAGGGAGGGTTCGAGCAGTACTTC.